The 13 T cell receptor beta chains in this list originate from one sample, sequenced in a study of regulatory T cells in long-lasting Graves disease. CDR3 regions were amplified by Arm-PCR using iRepertoire HTBI primers to build TCR beta libraries. TCRdb passed the multiplex PCR reads through MiXCR, listing each CDR3 protein once. The sample lists about 210,000 distinct CDR3 sequences; around a fifth were seen once. Regarding time point: newly diagnosed GD, antithyroid drugs for less than 3 months. From RNA extracted from PBMCs, the TCR library was made. These same records also appear under a second study, on T cells in Graves' hyperthyroidism and ophthalmopathy.

The sequences come from peripheral blood mononuclear cells (PBMCs), collected at new diagnosis, from a patient treated with antithyroid drugs. All receptors come from a woman in her twenties or thirties with Graves disease.

Comment on this clonotype: Possible read error: a much larger clone is one base away. V and J are TRBV20-1 and TRBJ2-3; TRBD2 agrees at 10 bases. The CDR3 consists of 15 residues. CDR1 DFQATT and CDR2 SNEGSKA come from the germline V gene (reference sequence). Trimming at V came to 5 bases and at J to 3 bases, leaving 8 bases not matched to a gene. The DNA for the CDR3 is TGCAGTGCTGGACGAGGAGCGGGGGGGACAGATACGCAGTATTTT. It codes for CSAGRGAGGTDTQYF.

To note about this clonotype: This is likely an artifact of a read error, given a far larger clone one base away. This rearrangement joins TRBV11-1 to TRBJ1-1; 7 bases agree with TRBD1. V was pared by 3 bases and J by 1 base, with 8 bases of the junction left unmatched. Germline CDR1 reads SGHAT; CDR2 reads FQDESV (reference sequence). The CDR3 extends over 16 amino acids. The CDR3 protein is CASSLFGQAGNTEAFF. The CDR3 coding sequence is TGTGCCAGCAGCTTGTTCGGACAGGCAGGGAACACTGAAGCTTTCTTT.

The V gene is TRBV6-2 or TRBV6-3, the J gene TRBJ2-5; 8 nucleotides match TRBD1. The CDR3 loop spans 14 amino acids. CDR1 is MNHEY, CDR2 SVGEGT, per germline. The V and J ends lost 4 bases and 5 bases, in that order; junction bases with no gene match: 6. The CDR3 reads CASSLQGGRETQYF. For the CDR3, the DNA is TGTGCCAGCAGTTTACAGGGGGGTCGGGAGACCCAGTACTTC.

This clonotype appeared many times. V is TRBV28 and J is TRBJ2-3; 11 nucleotides agree with TRBD2. J was trimmed by 4 bases and V by 5 bases; bases with no gene match: 11. Looked up from germline, CDR1 is MDHEN and CDR2 is SYDVKM. The CDR3 has 17 amino acids. CDR3 sequence (DNA): TGTGCCAGCAGTGCCACTAGCGGGAGAGGGTACCCAGATACGCAGTATTTT. As protein: CASSATSGRGYPDTQYF.

There are many counts of this clonotype. The J gene is TRBJ2-1, the V gene TRBV18; the match to TRBD1 covers 7 bases. This CDR3 contains 13 residues. V lost 4 bases, J lost 4 bases, and 1 base stayed unmatched. The germline gives CDR1 KGHSH, CDR2 LQKENI. In DNA, the CDR3 is TGTGCCAGCTCACAACAGGGGTACAATGAGCAGTTCTTC. Translating it yields CASSQQGYNEQFF.

The chain is built from TRBV15 and TRBJ2-4, with 7 bases fitting TRBD2. Germline V gene lookup returns CDR1 LNHNV and CDR2 YYDKDF (reference sequence). The CDR3 sequence is 15 residues long. The J segment lost 11 bases and the V segment lost 0 bases, leaving 10 bases of the junction unmatched. CDR3 sequence (DNA): TGTGCCACCAGCAGAGATCAGGTGCTCCGGGGGGTTCAGTACTTC. Residues: CATSRDQVLRGVQYF.

The sample holds many counts of this clonotype. This chain connects TRBV6-1 to TRBJ2-6, with TRBD1 as a possible D gene (5 bases). The length of the CDR3 is 15 residues. The germline V gene encodes CDR1 MNHNS and CDR2 SASEGT. Trimming took 2 bases from V and 1 from J, leaving 6 bases between them. The chain's CDR3 is CASSEQGSGANVLTF. In DNA, the CDR3 is TGTGCCAGCAGTGAACAGGGATCTGGGGCCAACGTCCTGACTTTC.

To note about this clonotype: A read error is the likely source, as a far larger clone sits one nucleotide away. The chain is built from TRBV13 and TRBJ1-4; no clear D. Germline V CDR1 and CDR2: PRHDT, FYEKMQ (reference sequence). This CDR3 is built from 17 residues. Trimming removed 8 bases from V and 4 bases from J, with 23 bases in between. The CDR3 region has the DNA TGTGCCAGCTCGCTTGAAAAGGTGGCAGCGCTTAATGAAAAACTGTTTTTT. Its translation is CASSLEKVAALNEKLFF.

This clonotype showed up many times. The rearrangement joins TRBV4-2 to TRBJ1-4; 9 bases fit TRBD1. CDR1 and CDR2 from the germline V gene are LGHNA and YNFKEQ. The CDR3 loop spans 16 amino acids. The V segment lost 3 bases and the J segment 9 bases; nucleotides outside the gene matches: 11. DNA of the CDR3: TGTGCCAGCAGCCAGAAAACGGGACAGGGTACGAAAAAACTGTTTTTT. Its translation: CASSQKTGQGTKKLFF.

This clonotype was recorded a few times. V is TRBV6-1 and J is TRBJ1-4; a possible D gene is TRBD1 (5 bases). CDR3 length equals 15 residues. Germline CDR1 reads MNHNS; CDR2 reads SASEGT. V shed 6 bases and J shed 1 base, with 12 bases lying between them. The CDR3: CASRGGGVTNEKLFF. DNA of the CDR3: TGTGCCAGCAGGGGGGGGGGGGTAACTAATGAAAAACTGTTTTTT.

This clonotype was detected many times. The rearrangement joins TRBV12-3 or TRBV12-4 to TRBJ2-6; D ambiguous. Trimming took off 7 bases at V and 4 bases at J, with 14 bases between the two ends. The CDR3 has 15 amino acids. Here the CDR3 DNA reads TGTGCCAGCACCCTGTTTGGGTCAGGGGCCAACGTCCTGACTTTC. Amino acids: CASTLFGSGANVLTF.

V gene TRBV18 combines with J gene TRBJ2-3, with TRBD2 identical over 15 bases. V lost 0 bases to trimming and J lost 10 bases; unmatched junction nucleotides: 14. Looked up from germline, CDR1 is KGHSH and CDR2 is LQKENI. The CDR3 loop spans 19 amino acids. CDR3 nucleotide sequence: TGTGCCAGCTCACCACCGGGACTAGCGGGAGGAGGTAGCACAGGTGCGCAGTATTTT. It specifies CASSPPGLAGGGSTGAQYF. Variable domain in full (rest from reference TRBV18 and TRBJ2-3): NAGVMQNPRHLVRRRGQEARLRCSPMKGHSHVYWYRQLPEEGLKFMVYLQKENIIDESGMPKERFSAEFPKEGPSILRIQQVVRGDSAAYFCASSPPGLAGGGSTGAQYFGPGTRLTVL.

This clonotype occurred many times. This rearrangement joins TRBV19 to TRBJ1-4; D call uncertain. This CDR3 comprises 14 residues. Trimming pared 5 bases from V and 0 bases from J, leaving 7 bases between. Germline CDR1 and CDR2: LNHDA and SQIVND (reference sequence). The CDR3 loop is CASSYQSTNEKLFF. The CDR3 region has the DNA TGTGCCAGTAGTTACCAGTCAACTAATGAAAAACTGTTTTTT.